This is a list of T cell receptor beta chains from one sample in a study of blood T cell repertoires in COVID-19. Assay used: immunoSEQ multiplex PCR; TCRdb lists only in-frame clones, some missing. The sample shows under 20,000 clones, 91% of them seen only once. Input material: peripheral blood. The receptor set was obtained from a human donor in a cohort sampled during active COVID-19. Both conserved end residues are part of each CDR3. D genes are given only for firm matches. Clone size is not always given. Where it is, it says once, few, many or a class for expanded clones.

d_call: .
clone_size: few
j_call: TRBJ1-5
v_call: TRBV18
cdr3_aa: CASSPSGGNQPQHF
cdr3_nt: TGTGCCAGCTCACCATCAGGGGGCAATCAGCCCCAGCATTTT

d_call: .
clone_size: .
j_call: TRBJ1-3
v_call: TRBV30
cdr3_aa: CAWSVSRRDSGNTIYF
cdr3_nt: TGTGCCTGGAGCGTTAGTAGGAGGGACTCTGGAAACACCATATATTTT

d_call: TRBD2
clone_size: .
j_call: TRBJ2-1
v_call: TRBV29-1
cdr3_aa: CSVEPLGTLGTSSYNEQFF
cdr3_nt: TGCAGCGTTGAACCTCTAGGGACATTGGGGACTAGCTCCTACAATGAGCAGTTCTTC

d_call: TRBD2
clone_size: .
j_call: TRBJ2-5
v_call: TRBV14
cdr3_aa: CASSLGTIQETQYF
cdr3_nt: TGTGCCAGCAGCCTCGGGACTATTCAGGAGACCCAGTACTTC

d_call: TRBD2
clone_size: .
j_call: TRBJ2-3
v_call: TRBV4-1
cdr3_aa: CASSPTGTSFLDTQYF
cdr3_nt: TGCGCCAGCAGCCCTACCGGGACTAGCTTCCTCGATACGCAGTATTTT

d_call: TRBD2
clone_size: .
j_call: TRBJ2-1
v_call: TRBV6-5
cdr3_aa: CASTLTSGRYNEQFF
cdr3_nt: TGTGCCAGCACCCTCACTAGCGGGAGATACAATGAGCAGTTCTTC

d_call: .
clone_size: .
j_call: TRBJ2-7
v_call: TRBV6-6
cdr3_aa: CASSYWAGTYEQYF
cdr3_nt: TGTGCCAGCAGTTACTGGGCAGGGACCTACGAGCAGTACTTC

d_call: .
clone_size: once
j_call: TRBJ2-2
v_call: TRBV5-6
cdr3_aa: CASSLTGSSIRPGELFF
cdr3_nt: TGTGCCAGCAGCTTGACAGGGAGTAGCATTCGTCCCGGGGAGCTGTTTTTT

d_call: TRBD2
clone_size: .
j_call: TRBJ2-3
v_call: TRBV2
cdr3_aa: CASSETLAGGGRTDTQYF
cdr3_nt: TGTGCCAGCAGTGAAACCCTAGCGGGGGGTGGGAGGACAGATACGCAGTATTTT

d_call: .
clone_size: .
j_call: TRBJ1-1
v_call: TRBV2
cdr3_aa: CASGSLRGFGTEAFF
cdr3_nt: TGTGCCAGCGGCTCTCTCCGGGGATTCGGCACTGAAGCTTTCTTT

d_call: .
clone_size: .
j_call: TRBJ2-1
v_call: TRBV3-1/TRBV3-2
cdr3_aa: CASSQVPNHEQFF
cdr3_nt: TGTGCCAGCAGCCAAGTGCCTAATCATGAGCAGTTCTTC

d_call: .
clone_size: .
j_call: TRBJ2-3
v_call: TRBV11-3
cdr3_aa: CASSLRLTQYF
cdr3_nt: TGTGCCAGCAGCTTGAGACTTACGCAGTATTTT

d_call: .
clone_size: .
j_call: TRBJ2-7
v_call: TRBV3-1/TRBV3-2
cdr3_aa: CASSPGHSYEQYF
cdr3_nt: TGTGCCAGCAGCCCGGGTCATAGCTACGAGCAGTACTTC

d_call: TRBD1
clone_size: .
j_call: TRBJ1-1
v_call: TRBV6-5
cdr3_aa: CASSYSRTGGITEAFF
cdr3_nt: TGTGCCAGCAGTTACTCGAGGACAGGGGGTATCACTGAAGCTTTCTTT

d_call: TRBD1
clone_size: once
j_call: TRBJ1-5
v_call: TRBV2
cdr3_aa: CASTVRDSNQPQHF
cdr3_nt: TGTGCCAGCACTGTTAGGGACAGTAATCAGCCCCAGCATTTT

d_call: .
clone_size: once
j_call: TRBJ1-2
v_call: TRBV5-1
cdr3_aa: CASSPSDRGGFNYGYTF
cdr3_nt: TGCGCCAGCAGCCCCTCCGATAGAGGAGGTTTCAACTATGGCTACACCTTC

d_call: TRBD1
clone_size: .
j_call: TRBJ2-2
v_call: TRBV18
cdr3_aa: CASSPLPGQRNTGELFF
cdr3_nt: TGTGCCAGCTCACCTCTCCCGGGACAGAGAAACACCGGGGAGCTGTTTTTT